This TCR beta chain was sequenced in a study of Ad26.COV2.S vaccination and SARS-CoV-2 variants. Study context: Donor joined the COV1001 Ad26.COV2.S trial arm. Each vaccinee took Ad26.COV2.S intramuscularly, once or twice 56 days apart. Points from the study as a whole: Analyses that measured TCR breadth and depth may have underestimated total T cell responses.

CDR1 is SEHNR and CDR2 is FQNEAQ in the germline V gene (reference sequence). Losses at the gene ends were 5 bases for V and 5 bases for J; bases not matched to a gene: 2. The CDR3 has 13 residues. This clone showed up just once. Its target is unknown. The treatment: some 19 received Ad26.COV2.S at low or high dose, single or two shots; about five received placebo; per-sample allocation not given. Samples analyzed were those drawn on day 63 after the first vaccine or placebo injection. Measured with immunoSEQ multiplex PCR; TCRdb has only the in-frame clones, and not every one. This sample has some 520,000 clones, with approximately 90% found just once.

The clonotype comes from a person aged 18-65 years who received the Ad26.COV2.S COVID-19 vaccine or a placebo. This rearrangement joins TRBV7-9 to TRBJ2-5; TRBD1 matches 10 bases. The specimen was peripheral blood, collected in a trial of Ad26.COV2.S vaccine versus placebo. CDR3 region: CASSRGQGETQYF. The CDR3, as DNA: TGTGCCAGCAGCAGGGGACAGGGGGAGACCCAGTACTTC.